These T cell receptor beta chains were read from a single sample in a study of PD-L1 blockade in urothelial cancer. The method was immunoSEQ multiplex PCR; TCRdb's version includes in-frame clones alone and lacks a portion of them. The table lists 45,000 to 50,000 clones, more than 70% of them singletons. Sample: PBMCs, taken around atezolizumab (anti-PD-L1) treatment. The receptor set was obtained from a man at least 80 years old with urothelial cancer. Each CDR3 is given with its conserved first and last residue.

TRBJ1-1 | TRBV6-1 | CASSDKQGGQNTEAFF
TRBJ2-5 | TRBV10-3 | CAISEPSHSTVQETQYF
TRBJ1-2 | TRBV9 | CASSVDSSSYGYTF
TRBJ1-1 | TRBV5-1 | CASRAYRGLGMNTEAFF
TRBJ1-5 | TRBV10-1 | CASSNWTDLYGGNQPQHF
TRBJ2-1 | TRBV4-3 | CASSQARTSQSEQFF
TRBJ2-3 | TRBV6-4 | CASSTSGIRPPTDTQYF
TRBJ1-5 | TRBV7-7 | CASSLVIGGPQHF
TRBJ2-1 | TRBV4-1 | CASSQTRGLDNEQFF
TRBJ1-5 | TRBV28 | CASKSLQGNNQPQHF
TRBJ2-7 | TRBV2 | CASSPTSGGTYEQYF
TRBJ2-1 | TRBV19 | CASSKDRELYNEQFF
TRBJ1-2 | TRBV19 | CASSIGGTVVNYGYTF
TRBJ1-1 | TRBV5-1 | CASSSGTPNTEAFF
TRBJ2-1 | TRBV19 | CASSIGSVPSYNEQFF